These T cell receptor beta chains were read from a single sample in a study of CD8+CD57+ T cells in acquired aplastic anemia. TCRdb re-called the reads with MiXCR, one entry per CDR3 protein. The sample has roughly 290,000 distinct CDR3 sequences; approximately 60% are singletons. Sequenced material: sorted CD4+, CD8+, or CD8+CD57+ T cells (not recorded which) from PBMCs. The receptors originated from a human donor with aplastic anemia. CDR3s include the opening cysteine and the closing phenylalanine or tryptophan.

>TRBJ2-3|TRBV15|16
CATSRGDRGFTDTQYF
>TRBJ1-2|TRBV7-2|12
CASNPSGYGYTF
>TRBJ2-5|TRBV4-1|15
CASSQDAAGRETQYF
>TRBJ1-5|TRBV20-1|13
CSAQDTSNQPQHF
>TRBJ2-7|TRBV7-6|11
CASSLRTGGTF
>TRBJ1-4|TRBV6-1|14
CASRRGTTNEKLFF
>TRBJ2-2|TRBV7-3|15
CASSAQLFGIEELFF
>TRBJ2-7|TRBV19|15
CASSIWLAGVNEQYF
>TRBJ2-5|TRBV7-6|17
CASSLEVGGSGQETQYF
>TRBJ2-2|TRBV2|15
CASSGQGKDTGELFF
>TRBJ1-1|TRBV7-8|12
CASSFSLTEAFF
>TRBJ2-1|TRBV5-5|14
CASSLLLVGGEQFF
>TRBJ2-7|TRBV6-4|13
CASSVPKVAEQYF
>TRBJ1-6|TRBV6-5|14
CASKGGLTNSPLHF
>TRBJ1-6|TRBV5-1|15
CASSLEVSGNSPLHF
>TRBJ2-3|TRBV7-3|15
CASSLGLSGTDTQYF
>TRBJ2-1|TRBV29-1|12
CSVTGGYVEQFF
>TRBJ2-5|TRBV7-2|13
CASSYRFLETQYF
>TRBJ2-3|TRBV11-2|18
CASSLGGTSGGSTDTQYF
>TRBJ1-2|TRBV27|14
CASRTEGLDYGYTF
>TRBJ1-6|TRBV6-6|14
CASVGGTFNSPLHF
>TRBJ1-2|TRBV11-1|13
CASAPDRAGGYTF
>TRBJ1-1|TRBV20-1|14
CSARGTLMNTEAFF
>TRBJ1-2|TRBV5-6|15
CASSLWGQGKYGYTF
>TRBJ1-6|TRBV4-1|16
CASSQLQGEGNSPLHF
>TRBJ2-1|TRBV7-2|16
CASSLGVAGRPREQFF
>TRBJ1-1|TRBV7-2|14
CASSQNWGNTEAFF
>TRBJ1-1|TRBV7-9|13
CASRREGQTEAFF
>TRBJ2-5|TRBV19|12
CASSGNQETQYF
>TRBJ2-2|TRBV10-3|13
CAISTENTGELFF
>TRBJ2-7|TRBV5-1|15
CASSFDGTGLYEQYF
>TRBJ2-3|TRBV12-3/TRBV12-4|15
CASSLGDLTTDTQYF
>TRBJ1-6|TRBV12-3/TRBV12-4|12
CASSLRSSPLHF
>TRBJ2-1|TRBV7-2|14
CASSLARGHNEQFF
>TRBJ1-1|TRBV7-8|14
CASSPGVWSTEAFF
>TRBJ1-2|TRBV7-4|14
CASSLETGDYGYTF
>TRBJ2-7|TRBV5-6|17
CASSFLMGGQGTYEQYF
>TRBJ2-1|TRBV20-1|14
CSARSLLVYNEQFF
>TRBJ2-7|TRBV20-1|12
CSARDSGYEQYF
>TRBJ2-2|TRBV7-2|15
CASSLVVGPTGELFF
>TRBJ2-1|TRBV7-2|13
CASSLRLYNEQFF
>TRBJ2-5|TRBV6-5|17
CASSYSIPGQDQETQYF
>TRBJ1-1|TRBV25-1|13
CASSGRLNTEAFF
>TRBJ1-6|TRBV27|15
CASSYRGVGISPLHF